The entry that follows covers one TCR beta chain sequence. The antigen it binds to is not known. Qualities for individual bases were not recorded, and no much larger clone is one base off. Controls underwent colonoscopy for suspected IBD, had macroscopically and histologically normal endoscopy, and were not diagnosed with IBD within the following year. A blood sample was drawn at the time of the colonoscopy. The Wizard kit (Promega) was used to extract genomic DNA from both blood and intestinal samples. Rearranged CDR3 beta regions were amplified from genomic DNA with multiplex V and J primers using the immunoSEQ TRB Survey service. Survey-level sequencing depth of up to 500,000 reads per sample was used to keep depth equal across samples. The libraries were purified and pooled, then sequenced using Illumina technology. The study's own analysis went as follows. Productive clonality, sample overlap, pairwise scatters, CDR3 beta length, V/D/J gene usage and productiveness were all assessed with the immunoSEQ online tools. Calculated diversity was defined as the number of unique rearrangements divided by total templates times 100, and Shannon and Simpson indices were additionally computed. Principal component analysis was performed on Z-score normalized data with the R prcomp function and the ggbiplot package. Morisita's index was used to quantify blood-rectal clonal overlap within each subject. Imported from immuneACCESS, the table was reduced by TCRdb to in-frame sequences with V and J called. These copies leave out some clones; in studies compared against another copy, an unresolved V gene accounts for under half, and the cause of the remainder is not known. V and J calls and clone size are given by that table; D and trimming were obtained from the DNA. The sample records more than 50,000 clones, 87% of which are singletons. Around 1.4% of the sample rests with the top ten.

This sample is drawn from a study of pediatric ulcerative colitis (dated by TCRdb to about 2019). A note on the overall study: Roughly nine newly diagnosed, treatment-naive pediatric ulcerative colitis patients and four non-IBD control children each provided paired blood and rectal samples. Broad study findings and their caveats: Features of the rectal repertoire distinguished controls, mild-moderate colitis patients and acute severe colitis patients, and in acute severe colitis rectal diversity was lower because of clonal expansions. A couple of rectal CDR3 clonotypes turned up in every ulcerative colitis patient but in none of the controls. Clonal overlap between a subject's own blood and rectum was significantly greater in ulcerative colitis patients than in controls, which suggests more T cell trafficking to inflamed tissue. For technical reasons, blood samples from two patients gave substantially fewer templates, and these samples were excluded from the blood-rectal overlap analysis. Because repertoires came from total lymphocyte DNA, patterns in rare subsets such as regulatory T cells may not be reflected. Only four individuals were included in the healthy control group, which was small.

The sequence came from a boy younger than 18 who was a control in a study of pediatric ulcerative colitis. Sequenced material: blood.

The bases read TGCAGCGTTGAAGAGGGGGACTCGCGGGAGACCCAGTACTTC. This yields the protein CSVEEGDSRETQYF. Recombination joined TRBV29-1 with TRBJ2-5, and TRBD2 may be the D gene, going by 6 matching bases. Spanning cysteine to phenylalanine, the CDR3 consists of 14 amino acids. Only CDR3 DNA is held: 42 bases, read in frame from base 1. The V and J ends are trimmed by 0 bases and 5 bases, leaving 13 bases between them. Per the germline V gene, SQVTM is the CDR1 and ANQGSEA is the CDR2.